A selection of T cell receptor beta chains follows, all from one sample in a study of T-cell memory formation after mild COVID-19. From the 5' RACE reads, TCRdb called clonotypes with MiXCR, one entry per CDR3 protein. Of 200,000 to 250,000 distinct CDR3 sequences listed, about a sixth are singletons. Sequencing was carried out using PBMCs or a T cell subset sorted from them (not recorded which). All receptors derive from a man between 18 and 35 years old who had mild COVID-19 (a few samples of this study predate the infection). Cell type and time point are not known. CDR3s leave out the opening cysteine and the closing phenylalanine or tryptophan. The D gene is left open where the match is weak.

TRBD1 TRBV6-5 ASSYSRTGVKGYT
. TRBV4-2 ASSQDEAGRRGSPLH
TRBD1 TRBV6-2/TRBV6-3 ASSYLQGGNSPLH
TRBD2 TRBV6-2/TRBV6-3 ASSYPAGGPYNEQF
. TRBV20-1 SASEGRKGSRYNEQF
TRBD2 TRBV7-2 ASSLDLAGGITDTQY
. TRBV10-3 AISESTRNSPLH
. TRBV7-9 ASSRRQVNTEAF
. TRBV20-1 SATTGRETQY
TRBD1 TRBV5-1 ASSTAGTGNSPLH
TRBD1 TRBV6-2/TRBV6-3 ASSTHRTGLVEQF
TRBD2 TRBV15 ATRSGGAFETQY
. TRBV20-1 SAMRRGNIQY
. TRBV7-9 ASSLGIGSSASPLH
TRBD1 TRBV7-9 ASSLRDRGHYEQY
. TRBV12-3/TRBV12-4 ASSQDNEQF
. TRBV20-1 SARGPGFSGNTIY
. TRBV20-1 SERRGVYNEQF
TRBD1 TRBV12-3/TRBV12-4 ASSQDRGKDF
TRBD1 TRBV5-1 ASSWGQTDTQY
. TRBV6-6 ASSLYGEQGGEQY
. TRBV5-1 ASSASGTAYSQETQY
. TRBV5-6 ASTLTSDEQF
. TRBV4-1 ASSQESYRDINEKLF
TRBD1 TRBV7-9 ASSSPPGQGDSPLH
. TRBV24-1 ATSDFSAYNEQF
. TRBV24-1 ATSGQAHQPQH
TRBD1 TRBV6-6 ASSRIHDPLGTAEAF
. TRBV7-2 ASSLGRFYGYT
TRBD1 TRBV3-1 ASSMVSGQPGGEQF
TRBD2 TRBV6-5 ASSYMGGAQY
. TRBV4-2 ASSQDIGGMRETQY
. TRBV6-6 ASSWDNGNTEAF
. TRBV29-1 SVEAIGGGAVYNEQF
TRBD2 TRBV6-2/TRBV6-3 ASRKLAGGYNEQF
. TRBV18 ASSPKGGESYEQY
TRBD2 TRBV7-2 ASSLVAGGPETQY
TRBD1 TRBV18 ASSAGTGTDTQY
. TRBV18 ASSPDSNEQF
TRBD2 TRBV7-8 ASSQGTSSNTGELF
TRBD2 TRBV12-3/TRBV12-4 ASSTRLAGGPDTQY
TRBD1 TRBV12-3/TRBV12-4 ASSGTGVQPQH
. TRBV7-3 ASSLNIGTGNTIY
. TRBV24-1 ATSDFRLGRRGLDTQY
. TRBV5-1 ASSLSGNWDTEAF
. TRBV2 ASRTENTGELF
TRBD1 TRBV6-6 ASKQQGSSPLH
. TRBV4-3 ASSPTLDSPYGPQH
. TRBV5-1 ASSLGTVPQETQY
TRBD1 TRBV6-2/TRBV6-3 ASRQSTGDEQY
TRBD2 TRBV20-1 SARVLAGGATDTQC
TRBD2 TRBV7-9 ASSSSGARYQETQY
. TRBV20-1 SASRGEQF
. TRBV20-1 SAPAGHQPQH